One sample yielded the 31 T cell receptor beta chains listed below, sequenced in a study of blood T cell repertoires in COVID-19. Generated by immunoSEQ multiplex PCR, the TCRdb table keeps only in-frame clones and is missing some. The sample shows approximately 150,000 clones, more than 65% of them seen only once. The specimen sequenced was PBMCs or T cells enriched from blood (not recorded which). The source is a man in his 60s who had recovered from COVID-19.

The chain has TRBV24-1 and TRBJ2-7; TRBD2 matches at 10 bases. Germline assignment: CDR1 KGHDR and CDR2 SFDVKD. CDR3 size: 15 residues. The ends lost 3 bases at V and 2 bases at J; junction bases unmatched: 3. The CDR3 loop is CATSDRTSGTYEQYF. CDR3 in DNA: TGTGCCACCAGTGATCGGACTAGCGGAACCTACGAGCAGTACTTC.

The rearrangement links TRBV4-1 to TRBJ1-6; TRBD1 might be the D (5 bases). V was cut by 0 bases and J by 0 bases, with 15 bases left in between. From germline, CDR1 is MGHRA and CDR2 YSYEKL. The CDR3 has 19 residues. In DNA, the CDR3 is TGCGCCAGCAGCCAAGATCGGACACCACACAGCTCCTATAATTCACCCCTCCACTTT. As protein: CASSQDRTPHSSYNSPLHF.

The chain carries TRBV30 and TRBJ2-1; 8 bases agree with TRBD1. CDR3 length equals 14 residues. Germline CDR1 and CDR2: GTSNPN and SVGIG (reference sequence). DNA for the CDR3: TGTGCTCAGACCGGACAGGGAACGGTGCGTGAGCAGTTCTTC. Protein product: CAQTGQGTVREQFF.

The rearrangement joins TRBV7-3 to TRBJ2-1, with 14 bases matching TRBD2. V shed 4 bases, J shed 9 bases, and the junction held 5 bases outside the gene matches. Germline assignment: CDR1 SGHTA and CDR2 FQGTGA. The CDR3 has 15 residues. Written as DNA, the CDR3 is TGTGCCAGCAGCTCGGGACTAGCGGGAGTGGGTGAGCAGTTCTTC. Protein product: CASSSGLAGVGEQFF. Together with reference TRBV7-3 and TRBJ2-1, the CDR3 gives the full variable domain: GAGVSQTPSNKVTEKGKYVELRCDPISGHTALYWYRQSLGQGPEFLIYFQGTGAADDSGLPNDRFFAVRPEGSVSTLKIQRTERGDSAVYLCASSSGLAGVGEQFFGPGTRLTVL.

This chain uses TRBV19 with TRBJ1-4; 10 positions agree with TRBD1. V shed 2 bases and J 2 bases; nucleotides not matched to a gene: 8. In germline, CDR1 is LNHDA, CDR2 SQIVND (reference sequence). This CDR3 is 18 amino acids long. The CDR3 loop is CASSILRDRGGTNEKLFF. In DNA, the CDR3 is TGTGCCAGTAGTATACTCCGGGACAGGGGAGGCACTAATGAAAAACTGTTTTTT.

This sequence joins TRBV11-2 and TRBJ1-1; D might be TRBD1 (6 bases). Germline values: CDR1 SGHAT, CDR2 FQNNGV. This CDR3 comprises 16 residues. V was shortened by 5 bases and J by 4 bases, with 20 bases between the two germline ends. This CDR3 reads CASSTRPGGRRTEAFF. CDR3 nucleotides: TGTGCCAGCAGCACCCGGCCCGGGGGGCGCCGCACTGAAGCTTTCTTT.

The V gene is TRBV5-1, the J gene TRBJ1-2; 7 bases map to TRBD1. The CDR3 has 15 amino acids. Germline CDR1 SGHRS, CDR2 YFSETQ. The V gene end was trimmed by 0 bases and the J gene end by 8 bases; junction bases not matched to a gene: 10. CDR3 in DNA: TGCGCCAGCAGCTTGGGTACAGACAGGGTAAGCGGCTACACCTTC. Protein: CASSLGTDRVSGYTF.

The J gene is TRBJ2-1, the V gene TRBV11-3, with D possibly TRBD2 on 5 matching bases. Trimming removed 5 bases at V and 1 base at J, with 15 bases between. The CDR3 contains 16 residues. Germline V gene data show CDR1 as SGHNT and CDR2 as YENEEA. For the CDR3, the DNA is TGTGCCAGCAGCCGGAGTGGGAGTAGGTCCTACAATGAGCAGTTCTTC. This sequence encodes CASSRSGSRSYNEQFF.

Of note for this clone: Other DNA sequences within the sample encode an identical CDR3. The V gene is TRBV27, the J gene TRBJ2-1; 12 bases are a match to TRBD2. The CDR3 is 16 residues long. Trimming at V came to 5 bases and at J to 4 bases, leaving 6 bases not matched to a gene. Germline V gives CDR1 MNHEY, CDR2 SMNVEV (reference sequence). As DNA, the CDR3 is TGTGCCAGCAGTCCGCTAGCGGGGGGGCTGTACAATGAGCAGTTCTTC. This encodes CASSPLAGGLYNEQFF.

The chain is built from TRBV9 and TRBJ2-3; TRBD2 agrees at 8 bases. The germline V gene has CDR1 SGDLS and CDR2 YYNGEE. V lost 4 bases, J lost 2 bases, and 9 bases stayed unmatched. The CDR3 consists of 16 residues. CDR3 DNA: TGTGCCAGCAGCCCCCAACTAGCGGCCTACACAGATACGCAGTATTTT. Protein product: CASSPQLAAYTDTQYF.

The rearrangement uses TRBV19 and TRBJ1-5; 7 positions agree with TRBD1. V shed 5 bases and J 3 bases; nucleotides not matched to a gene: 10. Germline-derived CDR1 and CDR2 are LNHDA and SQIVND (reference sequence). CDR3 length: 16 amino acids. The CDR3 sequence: CASSPRQGGPNQPQHF. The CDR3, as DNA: TGTGCCAGTAGTCCACGACAGGGTGGGCCCAATCAGCCCCAGCATTTT. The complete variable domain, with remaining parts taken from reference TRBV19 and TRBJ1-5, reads DGGITQSPKYLFRKEGQNVTLSCEQNLNHDAMYWYRQDPGQGLRLIYYSQIVNDFQKGDIAEGYSVSREKKESFPLTVTSAQKNPTAFYLCASSPRQGGPNQPQHFGDGTRLSIL.

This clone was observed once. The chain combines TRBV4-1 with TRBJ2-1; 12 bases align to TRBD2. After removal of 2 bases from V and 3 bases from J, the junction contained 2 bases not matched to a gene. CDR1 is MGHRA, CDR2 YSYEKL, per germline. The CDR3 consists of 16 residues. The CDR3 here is CASSQTTSGGYNEQFF. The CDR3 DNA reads TGCGCCAGCAGCCAAACGACTAGCGGGGGCTACAATGAGCAGTTCTTC.

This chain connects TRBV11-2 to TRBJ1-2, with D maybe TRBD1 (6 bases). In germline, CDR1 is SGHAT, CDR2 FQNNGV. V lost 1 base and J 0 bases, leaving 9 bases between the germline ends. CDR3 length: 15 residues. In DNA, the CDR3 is TGTGCCAGCAGCTTAGGGACAGATTCTAACTATGGCTACACCTTC. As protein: CASSLGTDSNYGYTF.

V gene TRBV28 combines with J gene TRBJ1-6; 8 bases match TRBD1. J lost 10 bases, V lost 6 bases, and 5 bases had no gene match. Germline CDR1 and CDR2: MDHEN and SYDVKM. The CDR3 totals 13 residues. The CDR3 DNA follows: TGTGCCAGCAGAGGCAGGGGGCGATCACCCCTCCACTTT. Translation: CASRGRGRSPLHF. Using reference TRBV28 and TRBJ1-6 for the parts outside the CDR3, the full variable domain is DVKVTQSSRYLVKRTGEKVFLECVQDMDHENMFWYRQDPGLGLRLIYFSYDVKMKEKGDIPEGYSVSREKKERFSLILESASTNQTSMYLCASRGRGRSPLHFGNGTRLTVT.

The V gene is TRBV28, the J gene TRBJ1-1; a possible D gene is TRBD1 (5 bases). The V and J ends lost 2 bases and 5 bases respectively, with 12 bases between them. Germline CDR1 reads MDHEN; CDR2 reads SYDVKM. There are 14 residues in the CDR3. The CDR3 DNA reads TGTGCCAGCAGTTTAACCGGGGGGTGGACTGAAGCTTTCTTT. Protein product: CASSLTGGWTEAFF.

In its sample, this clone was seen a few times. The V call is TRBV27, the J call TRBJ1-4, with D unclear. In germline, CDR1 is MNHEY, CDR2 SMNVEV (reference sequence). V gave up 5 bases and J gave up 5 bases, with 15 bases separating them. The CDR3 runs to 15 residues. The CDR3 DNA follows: TGTGCCAGCAGTCGGCTAGACCCTGGAAATGAAAAACTGTTTTTT. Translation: CASSRLDPGNEKLFF.

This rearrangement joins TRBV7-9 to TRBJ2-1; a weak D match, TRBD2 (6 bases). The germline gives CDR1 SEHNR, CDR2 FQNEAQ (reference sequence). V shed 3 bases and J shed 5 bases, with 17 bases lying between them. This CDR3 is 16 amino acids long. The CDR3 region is CASSLLGNWGDNEQFF. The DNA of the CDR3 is TGTGCCAGCAGCTTGTTGGGGAATTGGGGGGACAATGAGCAGTTCTTC. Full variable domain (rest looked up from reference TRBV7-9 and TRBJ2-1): DTGVSQNPRHKITKRGQNVTFRCDPISEHNRLYWYRQTLGQGPEFLTYFQNEAQLEKSRLLSDRFSAERPKGSFSTLEIQRTEQGDSAMYLCASSLLGNWGDNEQFFGPGTRLTVL.

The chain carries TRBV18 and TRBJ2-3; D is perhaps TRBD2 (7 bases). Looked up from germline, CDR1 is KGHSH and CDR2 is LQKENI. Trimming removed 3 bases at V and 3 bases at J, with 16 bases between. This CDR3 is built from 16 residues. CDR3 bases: TGTGCCAGCTCACCTATTCGGGGGGCAGGGACAGATACGCAGTATTTT. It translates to CASSPIRGAGTDTQYF. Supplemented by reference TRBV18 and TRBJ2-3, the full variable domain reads NAGVMQNPRHLVRRRGQEARLRCSPMKGHSHVYWYRQLPEEGLKFMVYLQKENIIDESGMPKERFSAEFPKEGPSILRIQQVVRGDSAAYFCASSPIRGAGTDTQYFGPGTRLTVL.

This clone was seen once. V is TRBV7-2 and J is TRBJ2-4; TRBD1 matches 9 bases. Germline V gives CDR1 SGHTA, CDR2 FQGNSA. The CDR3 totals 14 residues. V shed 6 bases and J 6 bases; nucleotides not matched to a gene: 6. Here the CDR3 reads CASRLQGALNIQYF. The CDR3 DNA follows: TGTGCCAGCAGGTTACAGGGGGCCCTAAACATTCAGTACTTC.

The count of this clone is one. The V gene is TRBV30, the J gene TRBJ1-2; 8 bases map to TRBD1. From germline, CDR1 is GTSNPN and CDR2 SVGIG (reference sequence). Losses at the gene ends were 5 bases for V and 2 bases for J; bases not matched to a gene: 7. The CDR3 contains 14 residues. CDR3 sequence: CAWDKTGVNYGYTF. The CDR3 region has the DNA TGTGCCTGGGATAAGACAGGGGTGAACTATGGCTACACCTTC.

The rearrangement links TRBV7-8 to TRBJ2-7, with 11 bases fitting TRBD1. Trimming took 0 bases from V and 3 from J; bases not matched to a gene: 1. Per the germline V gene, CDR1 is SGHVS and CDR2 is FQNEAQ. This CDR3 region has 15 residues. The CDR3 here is CASSLAGTGGYEQYF. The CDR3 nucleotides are TGTGCCAGCAGCTTAGCCGGGACAGGGGGCTACGAGCAGTACTTC.

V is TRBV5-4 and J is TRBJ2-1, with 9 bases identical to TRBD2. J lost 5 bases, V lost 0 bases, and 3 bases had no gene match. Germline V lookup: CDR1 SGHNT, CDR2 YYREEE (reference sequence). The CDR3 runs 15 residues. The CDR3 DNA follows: TGTGCCAGCAGCTTGGGGCTAGCGGGAAACAATGAGCAGTTCTTC. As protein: CASSLGLAGNNEQFF.

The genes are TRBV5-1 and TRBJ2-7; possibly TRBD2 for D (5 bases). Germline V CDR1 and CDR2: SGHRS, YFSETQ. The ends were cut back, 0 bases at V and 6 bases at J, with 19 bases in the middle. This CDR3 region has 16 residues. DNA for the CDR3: TGCGCCAGCAGCTTGGGCCTAGCAGCCCTCAAGGGCGAGCAGTACTTC. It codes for CASSLGLAALKGEQYF.

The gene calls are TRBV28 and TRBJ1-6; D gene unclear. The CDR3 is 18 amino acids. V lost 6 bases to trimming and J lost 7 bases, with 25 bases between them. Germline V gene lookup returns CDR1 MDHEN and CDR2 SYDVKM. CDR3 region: CASSSTGSPNLDNSPLHF. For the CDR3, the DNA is TGTGCCAGCAGCTCTACCGGGAGCCCAAACCTGGACAATTCACCCCTCCACTTT. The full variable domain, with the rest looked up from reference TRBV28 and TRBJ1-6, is DVKVTQSSRYLVKRTGEKVFLECVQDMDHENMFWYRQDPGLGLRLIYFSYDVKMKEKGDIPEGYSVSREKKERFSLILESASTNQTSMYLCASSSTGSPNLDNSPLHFGNGTRLTVT.

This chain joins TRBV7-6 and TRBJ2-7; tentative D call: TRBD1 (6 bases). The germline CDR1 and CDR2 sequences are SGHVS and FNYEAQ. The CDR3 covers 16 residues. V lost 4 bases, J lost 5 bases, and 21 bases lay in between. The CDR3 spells CASSSPSGQYQDEQYF. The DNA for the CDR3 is TGTGCCAGCAGCTCCCCCTCCGGACAGTATCAGGACGAGCAGTACTTC.

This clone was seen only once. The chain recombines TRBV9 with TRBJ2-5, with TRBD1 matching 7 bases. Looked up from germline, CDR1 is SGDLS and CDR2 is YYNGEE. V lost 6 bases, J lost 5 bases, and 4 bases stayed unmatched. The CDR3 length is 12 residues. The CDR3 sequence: CASNRGGETQYF. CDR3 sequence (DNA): TGTGCCAGCAACAGGGGCGGGGAGACCCAGTACTTC.

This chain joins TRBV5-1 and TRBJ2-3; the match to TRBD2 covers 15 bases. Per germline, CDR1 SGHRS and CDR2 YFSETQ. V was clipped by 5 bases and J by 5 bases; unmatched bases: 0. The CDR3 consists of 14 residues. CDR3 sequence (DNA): TGCGCCAGCAGGGGACTAGCGGGGGGAGATACGCAGTATTTT. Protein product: CASRGLAGGDTQYF.

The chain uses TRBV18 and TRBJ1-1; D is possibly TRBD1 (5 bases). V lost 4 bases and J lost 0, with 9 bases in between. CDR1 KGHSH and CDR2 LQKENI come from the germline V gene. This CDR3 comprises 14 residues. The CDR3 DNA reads TGTGCCAGCTCACGAGACAGATTGAACACTGAAGCTTTCTTT. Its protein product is CASSRDRLNTEAFF.

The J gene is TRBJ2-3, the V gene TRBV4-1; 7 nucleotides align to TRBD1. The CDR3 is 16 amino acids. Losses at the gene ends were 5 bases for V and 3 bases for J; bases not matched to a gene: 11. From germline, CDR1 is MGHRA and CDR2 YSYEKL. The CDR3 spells CASSMDRFGPTDTQYF. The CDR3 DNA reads TGCGCCAGCAGCATGGACAGGTTCGGTCCGACAGATACGCAGTATTTT.

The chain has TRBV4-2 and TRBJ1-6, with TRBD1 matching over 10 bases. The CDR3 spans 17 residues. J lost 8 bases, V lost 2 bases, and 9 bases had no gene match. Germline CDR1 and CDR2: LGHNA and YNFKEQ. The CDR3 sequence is CASSQTEPGQGHSPLHF. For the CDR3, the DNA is TGTGCCAGCAGCCAAACAGAACCGGGACAGGGGCATTCACCCCTCCACTTT.

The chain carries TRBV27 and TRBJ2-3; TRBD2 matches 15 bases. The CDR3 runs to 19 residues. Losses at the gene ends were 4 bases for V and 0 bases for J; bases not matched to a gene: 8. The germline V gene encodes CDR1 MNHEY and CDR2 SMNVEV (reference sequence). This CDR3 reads CASSSGLAGGLTSTDTQYF. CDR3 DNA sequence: TGTGCCAGCAGTTCCGGACTAGCGGGAGGGCTTACTAGCACAGATACGCAGTATTTT.